Listed below are T cell receptor beta chains from one sample, sequenced in a study of post-analysis software for immune sequencing data. TCRdb reanalysed the PCR reads using MiXCR and keeps one entry per CDR3 protein. The repertoire holds fewer than 850,000 distinct CDR3 sequences, with 25% to 30% as singletons. The specimen was blood. All receptors come from a girl aged 10 to 17 with multiple sclerosis. Both conserved end residues are part of each CDR3. The D gene is left open where the match is weak. Not all rows give a size; the values are once, few, many and, for expanded clones, a class.

J: TRBJ1-1
D: -
V: TRBV12-3/TRBV12-4
size: -
CDR3: CASRPYNTEAFF
DNA: TGTGCCAGCCGACCGTATAACACTGAAGCTTTCTTT

J: TRBJ1-2
D: TRBD1
V: TRBV4-3
size: -
CDR3: CASSQDTQAGGQGVGYTF
DNA: TGCGCCAGCAGCCAAGATACTCAAGCGGGAGGACAGGGGGTGGGCTACACCTTC

J: TRBJ2-5
D: -
V: TRBV12-3/TRBV12-4
size: once
CDR3: CAGRLGLLEQETQYF
DNA: TGTGCCGGCAGGCTAGGACTTCTGGAGCAAGAGACCCAGTACTTC

J: TRBJ1-2
D: -
V: TRBV20-1
size: -
CDR3: CSAGPGTSHYGYTF
DNA: TGCAGTGCTGGCCCCGGGACGTCCCACTATGGCTACACCTTC

J: TRBJ2-1
D: TRBD2
V: TRBV27
size: few
CDR3: CASSLSASGAHNEQFF
DNA: TGTGCCAGCAGTTTATCGGCTAGCGGGGCCCACAATGAGCAGTTCTTC

J: TRBJ1-2
D: -
V: TRBV20-1
size: few
CDR3: CSARSAVGRGSGYTF
DNA: TGCAGTGCTAGGTCAGCTGTCGGCAGGGGATCTGGCTACACCTTC

J: TRBJ2-7
D: -
V: TRBV6-6
size: -
CDR3: CASSYAGPSLSYEQYF
DNA: TGTGCCAGCAGTTATGCGGGCCCTTCGCTTTCCTACGAGCAGTACTTC

J: TRBJ2-4
D: TRBD1
V: TRBV12-3/TRBV12-4
size: few
CDR3: CASSPRDRGVDIQYF
DNA: TGTGCCAGCAGTCCCCGGGACAGGGGAGTAGACATTCAGTACTTC

J: TRBJ1-2
D: -
V: TRBV5-6
size: few
CDR3: CASSSPSTGRGYGYTF
DNA: TGTGCCAGCAGCTCGCCTTCGACGGGACGGGGCTATGGCTACACCTTC

J: TRBJ1-1
D: -
V: TRBV3-1
size: -
CDR3: CASSQGGVVAEAFF
DNA: TGTGCCAGCAGCCAAGGGGGAGTGGTCGCTGAAGCTTTCTTT

J: TRBJ2-7
D: TRBD1
V: TRBV29-1
size: many
CDR3: CSVSGQGKDEQYF
DNA: TGCAGCGTATCAGGACAGGGAAAGGACGAGCAGTACTTC

J: TRBJ1-1
D: TRBD1
V: TRBV27
size: -
CDR3: CASSFLDRGVRTEAFF
DNA: TGTGCCAGCAGTTTTTTGGACAGGGGAGTGAGGACTGAAGCTTTCTTT

J: TRBJ2-1
D: TRBD2
V: TRBV3-1
size: few
CDR3: CASSQAPWGGRNEQFF
DNA: TGTGCCAGCAGCCAAGCCCCGTGGGGGGGACGCAATGAGCAGTTCTTC

J: TRBJ1-2
D: -
V: TRBV20-1
size: once
CDR3: CSARSVRGYTF
DNA: TGCAGTGCTAGATCGGTGCGGGGCTACACCTTC

J: TRBJ2-6
D: -
V: TRBV5-1
size: -
CDR3: CASSPNINSGANVLTF
DNA: TGCGCCAGCAGCCCTAATATCAACTCTGGGGCCAACGTCCTGACTTTC

J: TRBJ1-3
D: -
V: TRBV9
size: -
CDR3: CASSAAGAVVGGNTIYF
DNA: TGTGCCAGCAGCGCTGCCGGGGCGGTGGTAGGTGGAAACACCATATATTTT

J: TRBJ2-3
D: TRBD2
V: TRBV4-3
size: -
CDR3: CASSQEPTSRYTDTQYF
DNA: TGCGCCAGCAGCCAAGAGCCGACTAGCCGATATACAGATACGCAGTATTTT

J: TRBJ2-3
D: TRBD2
V: TRBV7-2
size: -
CDR3: CASRMGLGGGVRDTQYF
DNA: TGTGCCAGCAGGATGGGTCTAGGCGGGGGGGTGAGAGATACGCAGTATTTT

J: TRBJ2-1
D: -
V: TRBV5-6
size: -
CDR3: CASSFASTGAEQFF
DNA: TGTGCCAGCAGCTTCGCCTCGACCGGAGCTGAGCAGTTCTTC